These 18 T cell receptor beta chains were sequenced from one sample in a study of blood T cell repertoires in COVID-19. Repertoires were generated with immunoSEQ multiplex PCR, while TCRdb's copy carries only in-frame clones and drops some. The sample holds roughly 500,000 clones; around 89% are singletons and the top ten take less than 2%. The specimen sequenced was PBMCs or T cells enriched from blood (not recorded which). These receptors were taken from a woman aged 40 to 50 who had recovered from COVID-19.

V gene TRBV7-9 combines with J gene TRBJ1-2; perhaps TRBD1 as D (6 bases). V dropped 5 bases and J dropped 4 bases, with 17 bases sitting between them. CDR1 SEHNR and CDR2 FQNEAQ come from the germline V gene (reference sequence). The CDR3 runs to 15 residues. The CDR3 DNA is TGTGCCAGCAGCCCCCCAGGAGGGGGGGGCTATGGCTACACCTTC. Translated: CASSPPGGGGYGYTF.

This chain uses TRBV2 with TRBJ2-3, with 7 bases matching TRBD2. Germline loops: CDR1 SNHLY, CDR2 FYNNEI. The CDR3 spans 17 residues. The V segment lost 7 bases and the J segment 0 bases; nucleotides outside the gene matches: 13. The DNA of the CDR3 is TGTGCCAGCACCACTTCCCATAGCGGGTATAGCACAGATACGCAGTATTTT. It codes for CASTTSHSGYSTDTQYF.

The rearrangement uses TRBV5-1 and TRBJ2-7, with D possibly matching TRBD1 (5 bases). Germline values: CDR1 SGHRS, CDR2 YFSETQ. Between the trimmed V and J ends, which lost 0 bases and 3 bases, there was a span of 7 bases. This CDR3 is built from 13 residues. The CDR3 spells CASSLGQNYEQYF. CDR3 in DNA: TGCGCCAGCAGCTTGGGACAGAACTACGAGCAGTACTTC.

The V and J genes are TRBV4-1 and TRBJ1-1; D is uncertain. Germline values: CDR1 MGHRA, CDR2 YSYEKL. The V and J ends lost 6 bases and 4 bases respectively, with 15 bases between them. CDR3 length: 14 amino acids. CDR3 in amino acids: CASSQVAEGTEAFF. CDR3 sequence (DNA): TGCGCCAGCAGTCAGGTCGCGGAGGGCACTGAAGCTTTCTTT.

The chain has TRBV10-3 and TRBJ1-3; a possible D gene is TRBD1 (6 bases). Germline V gene data show CDR1 as ENHRY and CDR2 as SYGVKD. The CDR3 spans 16 residues. V was trimmed by 4 bases and J by 0 bases, leaving 13 bases between them. DNA of the CDR3: TGTGCCATCAGTGGCACGGGGGGCGCCTCTGGAAACACCATATATTTT. Translation gives CAISGTGGASGNTIYF.

Here the CDR3 reads CASRLTTGNTEAFF. For the CDR3, the DNA is TGCGCCAGCCGTCTCACAACGGGGAACACTGAAGCTTTCTTT. This rearrangement joins TRBV5-1 to TRBJ1-1; D is ambiguous. From germline, CDR1 is SGHRS and CDR2 YFSETQ. The CDR3 sequence is 14 residues long. V was cut by 7 bases and J by 1 base, with 14 bases left in between.

Only one count was recorded for this clone. The genes are TRBV7-9 and TRBJ2-7; TRBD1 matches 7 bases. The CDR3 is 13 residues long. Germline V gene data show CDR1 as SEHNR and CDR2 as FQNEAQ (reference sequence). V lost 1 base to trimming and J lost 12 bases; unmatched junction nucleotides: 9. The CDR3 sequence is CASSLELEGQAYF. As DNA, the CDR3 is TGTGCCAGCAGCTTAGAGTTGGAAGGACAGGCGTACTTC.

The chain recombines TRBV5-6 with TRBJ1-6; D might be TRBD1 (6 bases). The ends were cut back, 3 bases at V and 10 bases at J, with 20 bases in the middle. Germline V gives CDR1 SGHDT, CDR2 YYEEEE. The CDR3 totals 16 residues. CDR3 DNA: TGTGCCAGCAGCTCACGACAAGGGGCAGGGGAATCACCCCTCCACTTT. This translates into CASSSRQGAGESPLHF.

The rearrangement uses TRBV11-2 and TRBJ2-5, with TRBD2 matching 11 bases. The germline CDR1 and CDR2 sequences are SGHAT and FQNNGV. There are 15 residues in the CDR3. The V and J ends lost 5 bases and 4 bases, in that order; junction bases with no gene match: 6. The CDR3 region is CASSPVAGGIETQYF. Here the CDR3 DNA reads TGTGCCAGCAGCCCCGTAGCGGGAGGGATAGAGACCCAGTACTTC.

This clone was detected once. V is TRBV2 and J is TRBJ1-5; D unresolved. Germline lookup yields CDR1 SNHLY and CDR2 FYNNEI. V was pared by 6 bases and J by 6 bases, with 12 bases between. CDR3 length: 13 amino acids. CDR3 DNA: TGTGCCAGCAGAGAATCTTCGGGTCAGCCCCAGCATTTT. Amino acids: CASRESSGQPQHF.

V gene TRBV6-5 combines with J gene TRBJ1-1; D is unresolved. The CDR3 is 14 residues long. Trimming cost V 0 bases and J 1 base, with 6 bases left between them. CDR1 and CDR2 from the germline V gene are MNHEY and SVGAGI. The CDR3 loop is CASSYSGRNTEAFF. The CDR3 region has the DNA TGTGCCAGCAGTTACTCGGGCAGGAACACTGAAGCTTTCTTT.

The chain links TRBV6-1 to TRBJ2-1; TRBD2 aligns across 9 bases. V gave up 0 bases and J gave up 9 bases; unmatched junction bases: 9. The CDR3 has 16 residues. Germline CDR1 reads MNHNS; CDR2 reads SASEGT. This chain's CDR3 is CASSEALRGRASEQFF. The CDR3 DNA is TGTGCCAGCAGTGAAGCGCTTCGCGGGAGGGCGAGTGAGCAGTTCTTC.

This clone has only one observation. This CDR3 reads CASRDRATEAFF. The CDR3 bases are TGTGCCAGCAGAGACAGGGCAACTGAAGCTTTCTTT. The V gene is TRBV12-3 or TRBV12-4, the J gene TRBJ1-1, with 7 bases matching TRBD1. The CDR3 covers 12 residues. The junction had 3 bases not matched to a gene; V was cut back by 6 bases and J by 5 bases.

The rearrangement links TRBV28 to TRBJ1-2, with 8 positions matching TRBD1. Trimming cost V 8 bases and J 3 bases; bases outside gene matches: 14. Germline CDR1 reads MDHEN; CDR2 reads SYDVKM. The CDR3 spans 16 residues. The CDR3 region has the DNA TGTGCCAGCGCCGCAGGGGGCCTGAACTTCGACTATGGCTACACCTTC. Translating gives CASAAGGLNFDYGYTF.

The chain uses TRBV11-1 and TRBJ2-1; tentatively, D is TRBD2 (5 bases). CDR1 SGHAT and CDR2 FQDESV come from the germline V gene (reference sequence). This CDR3 has 14 residues. The V end was cut by 1 base, the J end by 9 bases, with 13 bases between. CDR3 sequence: CASSLERVAGEQFF. For the CDR3, the DNA is TGTGCCAGCAGCTTAGAACGAGTTGCGGGTGAGCAGTTCTTC.

The J gene is TRBJ2-1, the V gene TRBV9, with TRBD2 matching over 14 bases. V gave up 0 bases and J gave up 2 bases; unmatched junction bases: 7. The CDR3 is 19 residues long. The germline CDR1 and CDR2 sequences are SGDLS and YYNGEE. The CDR3 region has the DNA TGTGCCAGCAGCGTAGAGGGACTAGCGGGAGAGGGGACCTACAATGAGCAGTTCTTC. Amino acid sequence: CASSVEGLAGEGTYNEQFF. Looking up the rest from reference TRBV9 and TRBJ2-1 gives the full variable domain: DSGVTQTPKHLITATGQRVTLRCSPRSGDLSVYWYQQSLDQGLQFLIQYYNGEERAKGNILERFSAQQFPDLHSELNLSSLELGDSALYFCASSVEGLAGEGTYNEQFFGPGTRLTVL.

This clone came up a few times. The chain carries TRBV7-2 and TRBJ1-5, with TRBD1 matching over 7 bases. The V and J ends lost 3 bases and 5 bases, in that order; junction bases with no gene match: 4. Germline CDR1 reads SGHTA; CDR2 reads FQGNSA. This CDR3 has 14 residues. CDR3 sequence: CASSLQGGDQPQHF. The DNA for the CDR3 is TGTGCCAGCAGCTTGCAAGGGGGCGATCAGCCCCAGCATTTT.

This clone showed up just once. CDR3 sequence: CASSYGGMRTEAFF. CDR3 DNA sequence: TGTGCCAGCAGTTACGGGGGCATGAGGACTGAAGCTTTCTTT. The V gene is TRBV6-5, the J gene TRBJ1-1, with a possible D match to TRBD1 (6 bases). Trimming cost V 2 bases and J 5 bases, with 12 bases left between them. From germline, CDR1 is MNHEY and CDR2 SVGAGI. This CDR3 spans 14 amino acids.